Below, 3 T cell receptor beta chains from the same sample are listed, as sequenced in a study of cytomegalovirus exposure and HLA in healthy donors. Produced via immunoSEQ multiplex PCR; TCRdb's table is partial and in-frame only. Found here are 150,000 to 250,000 clones, 80% to 90% of them singletons; the top ten hold about an eighth. Sequencing was done on a sample of PBMCs. The origin of the receptors is a woman between 25 and 40 years old in good health and CMV-seropositive.

This clone is a singleton in its sample. V gene TRBV4-1 combines with J gene TRBJ2-1; TRBD2 matches 13 bases. Trimming cost V 6 bases and J 6 bases; bases outside gene matches: 5. Germline V gene lookup returns CDR1 MGHRA and CDR2 YSYEKL. The CDR3 runs to 15 residues. DNA for the CDR3: TGCGCCAGCAGTCCAAGACTAGCGGGGGGCAATGAGCAGTTCTTC. Translation: CASSPRLAGGNEQFF.

CDR3 protein: CASSDRAGASYEQYF. CDR3 DNA: TGTGCCAGCAGTGATAGGGCGGGAGCCTCCTACGAGCAGTACTTC. This chain uses TRBV6-1 with TRBJ2-7; 7 positions agree with TRBD2. The CDR3 sequence is 15 residues long. CDR1 is MNHNS, CDR2 SASEGT, per germline. The ends lost 3 bases at V and 0 bases at J; junction bases unmatched: 5.

The rearrangement joins TRBV20-1 to TRBJ2-1, with D perhaps TRBD2 (5 bases). Germline V gene data show CDR1 as DFQATT and CDR2 as SNEGSKA (reference sequence). This CDR3 has 10 residues. V was clipped by 3 bases and J by 13 bases, with 10 bases between them. The CDR3 nucleotides are TGCAGTGCTAGTGGGAGAAGTCAGTTCTTC. It is translated as CSASGRSQFF.